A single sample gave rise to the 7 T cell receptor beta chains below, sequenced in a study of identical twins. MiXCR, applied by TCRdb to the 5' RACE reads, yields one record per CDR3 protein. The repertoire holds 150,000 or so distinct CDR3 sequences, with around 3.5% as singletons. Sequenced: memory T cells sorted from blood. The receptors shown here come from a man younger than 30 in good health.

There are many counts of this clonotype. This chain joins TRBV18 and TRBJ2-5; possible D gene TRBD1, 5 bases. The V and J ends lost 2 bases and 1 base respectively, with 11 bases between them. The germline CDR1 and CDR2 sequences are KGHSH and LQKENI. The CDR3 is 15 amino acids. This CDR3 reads CASSPSIDSQETQYF. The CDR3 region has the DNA TGTGCCAGCTCACCAAGTATCGACAGCCAAGAGACCCAGTACTTC.

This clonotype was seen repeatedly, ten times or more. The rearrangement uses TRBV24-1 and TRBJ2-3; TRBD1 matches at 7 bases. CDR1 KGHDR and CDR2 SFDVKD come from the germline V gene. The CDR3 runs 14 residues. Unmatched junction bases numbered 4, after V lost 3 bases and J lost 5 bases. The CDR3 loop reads CATSDTNRGDTQYF. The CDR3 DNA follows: TGTGCCACCAGTGATACAAACAGGGGAGATACGCAGTATTTT.

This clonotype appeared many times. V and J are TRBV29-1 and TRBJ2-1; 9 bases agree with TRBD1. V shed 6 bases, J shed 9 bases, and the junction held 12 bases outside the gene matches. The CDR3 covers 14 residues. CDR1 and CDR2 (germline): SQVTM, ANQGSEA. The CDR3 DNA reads TGCAGCGTCGGTAGGGGACAGGGAGCGGGTGAGCAGTTCTTC. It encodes CSVGRGQGAGEQFF.

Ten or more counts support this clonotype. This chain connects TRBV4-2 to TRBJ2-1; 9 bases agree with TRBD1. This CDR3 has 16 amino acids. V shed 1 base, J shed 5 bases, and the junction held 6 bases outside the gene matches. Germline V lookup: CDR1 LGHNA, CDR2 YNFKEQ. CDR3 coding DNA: TGTGCCAGCAGCCAAGGCCCCGGGACAGGGAACAATGAGCAGTTCTTC. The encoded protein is CASSQGPGTGNNEQFF.

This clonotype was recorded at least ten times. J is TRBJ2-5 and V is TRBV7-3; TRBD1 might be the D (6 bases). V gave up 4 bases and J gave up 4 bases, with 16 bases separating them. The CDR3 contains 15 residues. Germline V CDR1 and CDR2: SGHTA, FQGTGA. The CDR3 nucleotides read TGTGCCAGCAGCTCGGGACCTTCCAGGGGAGAGACCCAGTACTTC. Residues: CASSSGPSRGETQYF.

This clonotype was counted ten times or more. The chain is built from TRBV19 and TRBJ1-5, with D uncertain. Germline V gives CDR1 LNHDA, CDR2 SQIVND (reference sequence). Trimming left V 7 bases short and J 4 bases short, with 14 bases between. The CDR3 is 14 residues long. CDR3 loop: CASKNSGLNQPQHF. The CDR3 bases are TGTGCCAGTAAGAATTCCGGTCTAAATCAGCCCCAGCATTTT.

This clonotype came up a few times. CDR3 amino acids: CSARAHGYEQYF. CDR3 nucleotide sequence: TGCAGTGCTAGGGCGCACGGCTACGAGCAGTACTTC. The chain couples TRBV20-1 to TRBJ2-7; D unclear. The ends were cut back, 3 bases at V and 3 bases at J, with 9 bases in the middle. Germline lookup yields CDR1 DFQATT and CDR2 SNEGSKA (reference sequence). This CDR3 spans 12 amino acids.